This T cell receptor beta chain was recovered during a study of cytomegalovirus exposure and HLA in healthy donors. On the study more broadly: Out of about 190 million T cells, an earlier analysis found more than 95 million unique TCR beta sequences in total.

The PCR made use of 60 Vbeta and 13 Jbeta primers. TCRdb's copy holds only in-frame clones and misses some; the assay was immunoSEQ multiplex PCR. The top ten hold 1% of the sample, which has roughly 130,000 clones, 80% seen once. Study-wide results and limits: The study carried out a later analysis of TCR beta sequences. It associated some 17,000 of them with specific HLA alleles at a false discovery rate of 0.05. The study put 150 or so TCR beta chains on its list as cytomegalovirus-associated.

There are a few counts of this clone. Antigen specificity is unknown. This receptor was taken from a man aged 35 to 55 in good health and CMV-seronegative. The sequenced material came from PBMCs.

DNA for the CDR3: TGTGCCAGCAGCTTGGACAGGGCCGGGGCCAACGTCCTGACTTTC. Amino acids: CASSLDRAGANVLTF. V usage is TRBV5-6 and J usage is TRBJ2-6; D perhaps matches TRBD1 (6 bases). V was clipped by 0 bases and J by 4 bases, with 8 bases between them. Germline values: CDR1 SGHDT, CDR2 YYEEEE. This CDR3 is built from 15 residues. Supplemented by reference TRBV5-6 and TRBJ2-6, the full variable domain reads DAGVTQSPTHLIKTRGQQVTLRCSPKSGHDTVSWYQQALGQGPQFIFQYYEEEERQRGNFPDRFSGHQFPNYSSELNVNALLLGDSALYLCASSLDRAGANVLTFGAGSRLTVL.